These 27 T cell receptor beta chains were all obtained from the same sample, sequenced in a study of human T cells and chemical hapten exposure. Regarding time point: patch test 3, about 24 weeks after DPC sensitization. Treatment meaning: therapeutic diphenylcyclopropenone sensitization with weekly scalp DPC. TCRdb recomputed calls from the RACE reads with MiXCR, one row per CDR3 protein. The repertoire holds about 84,000 distinct CDR3 sequences, approximately 11% seen once, with approximately 3.5% in the top ten. The source was whole blood, collected in connection with sensitization to the hapten diphenylcyclopropenone (DPC). The origin of the receptors is a woman aged 45-65 years with alopecia areata. Some clones in this sample may be carry-over from other donors' samples.

The V gene is TRBV11-3, the J gene TRBJ2-1; D unclear. CDR3 size: 12 residues. Germline loops: CDR1 SGHNT, CDR2 YENEEA. Trimming left V 0 bases short and J 5 bases short, with 2 bases between. The CDR3 bases are TGTGCCAGCAGCTTAGAAGACAATGAGCAGTTCTTC. Encoded protein: CASSLEDNEQFF.

This clonotype was observed at least ten times. The J gene is TRBJ2-7, the V gene TRBV6-6; 9 bases fit TRBD1. CDR3 length: 15 amino acids. Germline V gene sequence: CDR1 MNHNY, CDR2 SVGAGI (reference sequence). Losses at the gene ends were 7 bases for V and 4 bases for J; bases not matched to a gene: 11. The CDR3 region has the DNA TGTGCCAGCAACCACCGGGACAGGGCGACGTACGAGCAGTACTTC. This sequence encodes CASNHRDRATYEQYF.

This chain uses TRBV12-3 or TRBV12-4 with TRBJ1-2; maybe TRBD1 (6 bases). This CDR3 contains 13 residues. V was clipped by 6 bases and J by 4 bases, with 12 bases between them. The CDR3 DNA sequence: TGTGCCAGCAGAGGGTGGGACACCTATGGCTACACCTTC. Amino acid sequence: CASRGWDTYGYTF.

The chain recombines TRBV24-1 with TRBJ2-5; 9 bases line up with TRBD1. With 2 bases clipped from V and 1 base from J, the junction kept 4 bases outside the gene matches. Germline V lookup: CDR1 KGHDR, CDR2 SFDVKD. This CDR3 has 16 amino acids. The DNA of the CDR3 is TGTGCCACCAGTGATTCGCGGACAGGGGTCCAAGAGACCCAGTACTTC. This encodes CATSDSRTGVQETQYF.

This clonotype was counted many times. The V and J genes are TRBV7-2 and TRBJ1-6; TRBD1 matches at 7 bases. Germline CDR1 is SGHTA and CDR2 is FQGNSA. J lost 9 bases, V lost 5 bases, and 7 bases had no gene match. The CDR3 has 14 residues. CDR3 in amino acids: CASSPRQGGSPLHF. The CDR3, as DNA: TGTGCCAGCAGCCCACGACAGGGTGGTTCACCCCTCCACTTT.

The chain employs TRBV29-1 and TRBJ1-3; D uncertain. Germline loops: CDR1 SQVTM, CDR2 ANQGSEA. The V end lost 4 bases, the J end lost 5 bases, and 15 bases lay between the germline ends. The CDR3 has 14 residues. The CDR3 reads CSVGEGRFRNTIYF. Written as DNA, the CDR3 is TGCAGCGTTGGTGAGGGCCGTTTTCGAAACACCATATATTTT.

CDR3 loop: CASSYITSTDTQYF. Here the CDR3 DNA reads TGTGCCAGCAGTTACATCACTAGCACAGATACGCAGTATTTT. The V and J genes are TRBV6-6 and TRBJ2-3; D uncertain. The germline V gene encodes CDR1 MNHNY and CDR2 SVGAGI (reference sequence). V lost 2 bases, J lost 0 bases, and 6 bases lay in between. This CDR3 has 14 amino acids.

A few counts support this clonotype. This sequence joins TRBV29-1 and TRBJ2-3; 8 bases are a match to TRBD2. This CDR3 has 14 residues. Per the germline V gene, CDR1 is SQVTM and CDR2 is ANQGSEA. Unmatched junction bases numbered 11, after V lost 8 bases and J lost 4 bases. The CDR3 here is CSTYKSGSSDTQYF. Here the CDR3 DNA reads TGCAGCACCTACAAGAGCGGGAGTTCAGATACGCAGTATTTT.

This clonotype was seen at least ten times. This sequence joins TRBV2 and TRBJ1-3; 9 positions agree with TRBD1. The CDR3 has 19 residues. CDR1 SNHLY and CDR2 FYNNEI come from the germline V gene. The J segment lost 0 bases and the V segment lost 8 bases, leaving 17 bases of the junction unmatched. The chain's CDR3 is CASQVEGTGGGHSGNTIYF. The DNA of the CDR3 is TGTGCCAGCCAGGTCGAGGGTACAGGGGGCGGCCACTCTGGAAACACCATATATTTT. The entire variable domain, with the rest obtained from reference TRBV2 and TRBJ1-3, is as follows: EPEVTQTPSHQVTQMGQEVILRCVPISNHLYFYWYRQILGQKVEFLVSFYNNEISEKSEIFDDQFSVERPDGSNFTLKIRSTKLEDSAMYFCASQVEGTGGGHSGNTIYFGEGSWLTVV.

As regards this clonotype: This sequence may be a read error, since a much larger clone differs from it by one base. CDR3 sequence: CASSLAGIQETQYF. The CDR3 nucleotides read TGTGCCAGCAGCTTAGCCGGGATCCAAGAGACCCAGTACTTC. The genes are TRBV7-9 and TRBJ2-5, with D perhaps matching TRBD2 (5 bases). Per germline, CDR1 SEHNR and CDR2 FQNEAQ (reference sequence). The CDR3 is 14 amino acids. V lost 0 bases and J lost 1, with 6 bases in between.

This clonotype was recorded at least ten times. The rearrangement links TRBV12-3 or TRBV12-4 to TRBJ1-2; D unclear. V lost 7 bases and J 7 bases, leaving 13 bases between the germline ends. This CDR3 region has 12 residues. Written as DNA, the CDR3 is TGTGCCAGCACCCTCGGCAATCGTGGCTACACCTTC. Translation gives CASTLGNRGYTF.

The table lists this clonotype with many counts. This chain connects TRBV29-1 to TRBJ1-2; D is perhaps TRBD1 (5 bases). V was shortened by 6 bases and J by 4 bases, with 15 bases between the two germline ends. The CDR3 spans 13 residues. Germline V CDR1 and CDR2: SQVTM, ANQGSEA. CDR3 in DNA: TGCAGCGTCCCTAACCGGGACGGCTATGGCTACACCTTC. Protein: CSVPNRDGYGYTF.

At least ten counts were recorded for this clonotype. This chain joins TRBV29-1 and TRBJ2-1, with 9 bases identical to TRBD2. CDR1 SQVTM and CDR2 ANQGSEA come from the germline V gene. The CDR3 sequence is 13 residues long. Trimming took 8 bases from V and 6 from J; bases not matched to a gene: 8. CDR3 loop: CSSSSGNTNEQFF. CDR3 in DNA: TGCAGCTCCTCTAGCGGGAATACCAATGAGCAGTTCTTC.

This clonotype was picked up many times. The junction shows a germline mismatch at one end, possibly a read error. This chain connects TRBV3-1 to TRBJ2-2; unclear D gene. In germline, CDR1 is LGHDT, CDR2 YNNKEL (reference sequence). The length of the CDR3 is 16 residues. Here the CDR3 reads CASTQGSAVGSGELFF. The CDR3 DNA follows: TGTGCCAGCACCCAAGGCTCGGCGGTCGGGTCCGGGGAGCTGTTTTTT.

There are many counts of this clonotype. This chain uses TRBV3-1 with TRBJ1-1, with D unclear. The V end was cut by 0 bases, the J end by 11 bases, with 13 bases between. This CDR3 is built from 13 residues. The germline V gene has CDR1 LGHDT and CDR2 YNNKEL (reference sequence). The CDR3 loop reads CASSQDPQREAFF. In DNA, the CDR3 is TGTGCCAGCAGCCAAGATCCCCAGCGTGAGGCTTTCTTT.

In its sample, this clonotype was seen many times. The chain uses TRBV6-5 and TRBJ1-1, with no clear D. Germline lookup yields CDR1 MNHEY and CDR2 SVGAGI. The CDR3 totals 12 residues. With 2 bases removed from V and 5 bases from J, the gap between germline ends came to 6 bases. Written as DNA, the CDR3 is TGTGCCAGCAGTTACACCGGGACTGAAGCTTTCTTT. Its protein product is CASSYTGTEAFF.

This clonotype was seen at least ten times. The chain couples TRBV11-2 to TRBJ2-5, with D tentatively TRBD1 or TRBD2 (6 bases each). V lost 7 bases, J lost 6 bases, and 15 bases lay in between. Germline V gene sequence: CDR1 SGHAT, CDR2 FQNNGV. CDR3 length: 13 residues. The CDR3 DNA is TGTGCCAGCATGACGGGGGCGCGTAAGACCCAGTACTTC. Translation gives CASMTGARKTQYF.

This clonotype was seen repeatedly, ten times or more. This chain joins TRBV20-1 and TRBJ2-5, with D perhaps given as TRBD1 or TRBD2 (5 bases each). V lost 3 bases and J 2 bases, leaving 13 bases between the germline ends. Per germline, CDR1 DFQATT and CDR2 SNEGSKA (reference sequence). The CDR3 consists of 14 residues. The chain's CDR3 is CSASHWDGQETQYF. The CDR3 DNA reads as TGCAGTGCTAGCCATTGGGACGGACAAGAGACCCAGTACTTC.

This clonotype was counted many times. V and J are TRBV20-1 and TRBJ2-1; 12 nucleotides line up with TRBD2. The CDR3 has 16 amino acids. Looked up from germline, CDR1 is DFQATT and CDR2 is SNEGSKA (reference sequence). Trimming took 5 bases from V and 5 from J; bases not matched to a gene: 10. CDR3 sequence: CSASTSGSRRNNEQFF. DNA of the CDR3: TGCAGTGCTTCGACTAGCGGGAGTAGGAGAAACAATGAGCAGTTCTTC.

The rearrangement uses TRBV6-2 or TRBV6-3 and TRBJ2-1; TRBD2 aligns across 8 bases. The V gene's germline CDR1 is MNHEY and CDR2 SVGEGT. This CDR3 has 14 residues. V shed 5 bases and J 9 bases; nucleotides not matched to a gene: 9. The chain's CDR3 is CASSPIAGSVEQFF. DNA for the CDR3: TGTGCCAGCAGTCCTATAGCGGGATCGGTTGAGCAGTTCTTC.

The rearrangement uses TRBV29-1 and TRBJ2-7, with 7 bases identical to TRBD1. The CDR3 length is 14 residues. J was trimmed by 0 bases and V by 7 bases; bases with no gene match: 9. Germline CDR1 SQVTM, CDR2 ANQGSEA. The CDR3 DNA sequence: TGCAGCGCCTCCCGGACAGGCGTCTCCTACGAGCAGTACTTC. Residues: CSASRTGVSYEQYF.

This clonotype appeared a few times. In DNA, the CDR3 is TGTGCCAGCAGCTTAATAGCGGGAGGTTACAATGAGCAGTTCTTC. It encodes CASSLIAGGYNEQFF. The V and J genes are TRBV7-6 and TRBJ2-1; TRBD2 agrees at 10 bases. CDR3 length equals 15 residues. Germline lookup yields CDR1 SGHVS and CDR2 FNYEAQ. The trim removed 2 bases at V and 4 bases at J, leaving 2 bases unmatched.

The rearrangement uses TRBV20-1 and TRBJ2-1; 13 nucleotides match TRBD2. The CDR3 is 15 amino acids. V lost 5 bases and J lost 6; bases outside the gene matches: 7. Looked up from germline, CDR1 is DFQATT and CDR2 is SNEGSKA (reference sequence). The CDR3 bases are TGCAGTGCTGGACTAGCGGGAGTTCAAAGCAATGAGCAGTTCTTC. Protein sequence: CSAGLAGVQSNEQFF.

Ten or more counts support this clonotype. J is TRBJ2-3 and V is TRBV2; D is perhaps TRBD1 or TRBD2 (6 bases each). Germline loops: CDR1 SNHLY, CDR2 FYNNEI. V lost 6 bases and J lost 9, with 13 bases in between. This CDR3 has 12 residues. In DNA, the CDR3 is TGTGCCAGCAGCGCCGGGGGACAAACGCAGTATTTT. This translates into CASSAGGQTQYF. The full variable domain, with the rest looked up from reference TRBV2 and TRBJ2-3, is EPEVTQTPSHQVTQMGQEVILRCVPISNHLYFYWYRQILGQKVEFLVSFYNNEISEKSEIFDDQFSVERPDGSNFTLKIRSTKLEDSAMYFCASSAGGQTQYFGPGTRLTVL.

V and J are TRBV7-6 and TRBJ2-5; 15 nucleotides align to TRBD2. This CDR3 has 19 residues. Looked up from germline, CDR1 is SGHVS and CDR2 is FNYEAQ. J lost 5 bases, V lost 5 bases, and 15 bases had no gene match. The CDR3 coding sequence is TGTGCCAGCAGCCCGGGACTAGCGGGAGGATTCAGCGGTTTGGAGACCCAGTACTTC. It is translated as CASSPGLAGGFSGLETQYF.

This clonotype was observed many times. The J gene is TRBJ1-5, the V gene TRBV3-1; the D is unclear. Germline CDR1 and CDR2: LGHDT and YNNKEL (reference sequence). The V and J ends lost 2 bases and 9 bases respectively, with 17 bases between them. The CDR3 loop spans 15 amino acids. The CDR3 loop is CASSQSSGPRSPQHF. The CDR3 nucleotides read TGTGCCAGCAGCCAATCTTCCGGACCCAGGTCGCCCCAGCATTTT. Supplemented by reference TRBV3-1 and TRBJ1-5, the full variable domain reads DTAVSQTPKYLVTQMGNDKSIKCEQNLGHDTMYWYKQDSKKFLKIMFSYNNKELIINETVPNRFSPKSPDKAHLNLHINSLELGDSAVYFCASSQSSGPRSPQHFGDGTRLSIL.

This clonotype was counted at least ten times. This chain uses TRBV29-1 with TRBJ2-7; no clear D. Trimming took 3 bases from V and 6 from J, leaving 12 bases between them. Germline V gene sequence: CDR1 SQVTM, CDR2 ANQGSEA. The CDR3 has 12 residues. This chain's CDR3 is CSVEIGVAEQYF. For the CDR3, the DNA is TGCAGCGTTGAGATAGGAGTCGCCGAGCAGTACTTC.